A single sample gave rise to the 24 T cell receptor beta chains below, sequenced in a study of read filtering for tumor transcriptome and immune sequencing. The library was built from about 400 ng RNA with molecular barcoded adaptors for alpha/delta and beta/gamma chains. TCRdb reanalysed the reads using MiXCR and keeps one entry per CDR3 protein. The repertoire holds fewer than 100,000 distinct CDR3 sequences, with 9% to 15% as singletons. Sequencing was carried out using a population of CD138-negative cells sorted from bone marrow. All receptors come from a donor over 35 with multiple myeloma.

This clonotype showed up many times. The chain joins TRBV7-9 to TRBJ2-2; D may be TRBD1 or TRBD2 (5 bases each). Trimming removed 2 bases at V and 3 bases at J, with 7 bases between. CDR1 and CDR2 from the germline V gene are SEHNR and FQNEAQ (reference sequence). The CDR3 has 14 amino acids. CDR3 DNA sequence: TGTGCCAGCAGCTTATTGGGGGACACCGGGGAGCTGTTTTTT. It is translated as CASSLLGDTGELFF.

Points on this clonotype: A read error may account for a junction end that differs from germline. The genes are TRBV6-1 and TRBJ2-3; D may be TRBD1 (6 bases). The CDR3 is 12 amino acids. Looked up from germline, CDR1 is MNHNS and CDR2 is SASEGT. CDR3 sequence: CASREGGDAQYF. The CDR3 DNA is TGTGCCAGCAGGGAAGGGGGAGATGCGCAGTATTTT.

This clonotype has ten or more counts. The junction departs from germline at one end; a sequencing error may be responsible. The chain combines TRBV3-1 with TRBJ2-1; D is unresolved. The CDR3 length is 12 residues. The germline gives CDR1 LGHDT, CDR2 YNNKEL (reference sequence). DNA for the CDR3: TGTGCCAGCAGCCAAGACGGTCGGACCGCGTACTTC. As protein: CASSQDGRTAYF.

This clonotype appeared many times. This chain connects TRBV7-9 to TRBJ2-1, with 11 positions matching TRBD2. The ends lost 5 bases at V and 8 bases at J; junction bases unmatched: 8. The germline V gene encodes CDR1 SEHNR and CDR2 FQNEAQ (reference sequence). This CDR3 spans 15 amino acids. The CDR3 DNA sequence: TGTGCCAGCAGCCAACTAGCGGGAGAGCCGGATGAGCAGTTCTTC. Translated: CASSQLAGEPDEQFF.

As concerns this clonotype: The junction and the germline gene differ at one end; a read error may be behind it. J is TRBJ1-1 and V is TRBV28; D is unresolved. The CDR3 spans 15 residues. Germline V gene data show CDR1 as MDHEN and CDR2 as SYDVKM. The DNA of the CDR3 is TGTGCCAGCAGTTTAATGGGCAGCCTGAACACTGACGCTTCCTTT. Protein sequence: CASSLMGSLNTDASF.

Of note for this clonotype: This probably arose from a read error, given a far larger clone one base away. As the CDR3 is not closed by the conserved phenylalanine or tryptophan, this likely results from a read error. The chain uses TRBV12-3 or TRBV12-4 and TRBJ1-5, with TRBD1 as a possible D gene (6 bases). V was cut by 7 bases and J by 4 bases, with 17 bases left in between. This CDR3 is built from 15 residues. The chain's CDR3 is CASTSATGGNQPQHL. The CDR3, as DNA: TGTGCCAGCACCTCAGCGACAGGTGGGAATCAGCCCCAGCATCTT.

This clonotype was picked up many times. The J gene is TRBJ2-5, the V gene TRBV7-8; 7 nucleotides match TRBD2. The CDR3 sequence is 14 residues long. Germline V lookup: CDR1 SGHVS, CDR2 FQNEAQ. The J segment lost 2 bases and the V segment lost 5 bases, leaving 5 bases of the junction unmatched. CDR3 nucleotides: TGTGCCAGCAGCGCCGGCGGGGGTCAAGAGACCCAGTACTTC. Amino acid sequence: CASSAGGGQETQYF. The whole variable domain, filled in from reference TRBV7-8 and TRBJ2-5, reads GAGVSQSPRYKVAKRGQDVALRCDPISGHVSLFWYQQALGQGPEFLTYFQNEAQLDKSGLPSDRFFAERPEGSVSTLKIQRTQQEDSAVYLCASSAGGGQETQYFGPGTRLLVL.

This clonotype was seen at least ten times. This sequence joins TRBV29-1 and TRBJ2-5, with a possible D match to TRBD1 (6 bases). The V gene's germline CDR1 is SQVTM and CDR2 ANQGSEA. V was trimmed by 5 bases and J by 5 bases, leaving 15 bases between them. CDR3 length equals 13 residues. DNA of the CDR3: TGCAGCGTTATCAGGGGTTTCTTGGAGACCCAGTACTTC. It encodes CSVIRGFLETQYF.

The chain combines TRBV4-2 with TRBJ2-7; no clear D. This CDR3 has 13 amino acids. Trimming pared 0 bases from V and 2 bases from J, leaving 5 bases between. Germline values: CDR1 LGHNA, CDR2 YNFKEQ. Here the CDR3 DNA reads TGTGCCAGCAGCCAAGATGGGCCCTACGAGCAGTACTTC. Translation gives CASSQDGPYEQYF.

This clonotype was picked up many times. The chain recombines TRBV2 with TRBJ1-5, with 8 bases matching TRBD1. Germline CDR1 reads SNHLY; CDR2 reads FYNNEI. The CDR3 runs to 14 residues. The trim removed 6 bases at V and 4 bases at J, leaving 5 bases unmatched. CDR3 DNA sequence: TGTGCCAGCAGAGGGACAGGAAGGAATCAGCCCCAGCATTTT. It is translated as CASRGTGRNQPQHF.

The table lists this clonotype with many counts. The chain combines TRBV19 with TRBJ2-5; D is possibly TRBD1 (6 bases). The ends were cut back, 4 bases at V and 2 bases at J, with 11 bases in the middle. Germline-derived CDR1 and CDR2 are LNHDA and SQIVND (reference sequence). CDR3 length: 14 amino acids. The CDR3 sequence: CASSTLDSQETQYF. CDR3 bases: TGTGCCAGTAGTACCTTGGACAGTCAAGAGACCCAGTACTTC.

This clonotype was found many times. J is TRBJ2-1 and V is TRBV6-4, with 11 bases matching TRBD2. This CDR3 is built from 16 residues. Germline-derived CDR1 and CDR2 are MRHNA and SNTAGT. V shed 5 bases, J shed 4 bases, and the junction held 7 bases outside the gene matches. DNA of the CDR3: TGTGCCAGCAGTCCTGTAGGGACTAGCGGTTACAATGAGCAGTTCTTC. Translating gives CASSPVGTSGYNEQFF.

In its sample, this clonotype was seen many times. The V call is TRBV20-1, the J call TRBJ2-1; 9 nucleotides line up with TRBD2. With 3 bases clipped from V and 5 bases from J, the junction kept 11 bases outside the gene matches. The CDR3 sequence is 16 residues long. CDR1 and CDR2 from the germline V gene are DFQATT and SNEGSKA (reference sequence). The CDR3 region has the DNA TGCAGTGCTAGGGGGGGGGAAGCGGGAGGAAACAATGAGCAGTTCTTC. Its translation: CSARGGEAGGNNEQFF.

This clonotype was found a few times. Here the CDR3 DNA reads TGTGCCAGCAGCCCAGACCCCCCCCGGAAGCCTAAAAGCTTCTTC. This gives the protein CASSPDPPRKPKSFF. The rearrangement joins TRBV11-2 to TRBJ2-1; D is uncertain. The CDR3 extends over 15 amino acids. V lost 5 bases and J lost 16, with 27 bases in between. From germline, CDR1 is SGHAT and CDR2 FQNNGV.

This clonotype showed up many times. This chain links TRBV2 with TRBJ1-5; TRBD1 aligns across 10 bases. The CDR3 consists of 16 residues. With V trimmed by 4 bases and J by 2 bases, 5 bases remained unmatched. Germline CDR1 is SNHLY and CDR2 is FYNNEI. The DNA for the CDR3 is TGTGCCAGCAGTGGGGGGACAGGGGAGGGCAATCAGCCCCAGCATTTT. It yields the protein CASSGGTGEGNQPQHF.

There are a few counts of this clonotype. A much larger clone is a single base away; this may be a read error. V gene TRBV20-1 combines with J gene TRBJ2-3; the D gene is possibly TRBD2 (5 bases). CDR1 and CDR2 (germline): DFQATT, SNEGSKA (reference sequence). The CDR3 runs 12 residues. CDR3 DNA: TGCGGTGCTAGAGAGAGGAGGGATACGCAGTATTTT. This codes for CGARERRDTQYF.

Only a few counts were recorded for this clonotype. The chain recombines TRBV11-2 with TRBJ2-1; D is unclear. Germline CDR1 SGHAT, CDR2 FQNNGV. V was cut by 5 bases and J by 0 bases, with 14 bases left in between. The length of the CDR3 is 16 residues. CDR3 nucleotide sequence: TGTGCCAGCAGCCGCCCCCCGGGTGGCTCCTACAATGAGCAGTTCTTC. Translated, it gives CASSRPPGGSYNEQFF.

The chain combines TRBV12-3 or TRBV12-4 with TRBJ2-1; 13 bases are shared with TRBD2. The CDR3 is made up of 20 amino acids. The J segment lost 2 bases and the V segment lost 7 bases, leaving 17 bases of the junction unmatched. The CDR3 nucleotides are TGTGCCAGCACTCCCCCGGGACTAGCGGGATCCACTGGGCCCTACAATGAGCAGTTCTTC. Translation: CASTPPGLAGSTGPYNEQFF.

Many counts were recorded for this clonotype. This chain joins TRBV7-6 and TRBJ2-1; D is undetermined. The CDR3 has 13 amino acids. V was pared by 4 bases and J by 8 bases, with 12 bases between. Looked up from germline, CDR1 is SGHVS and CDR2 is FNYEAQ. The DNA for the CDR3 is TGTGCCAGCAGCTCCCTAGTAGACCATGAGCAGTTCTTC. Its translation: CASSSLVDHEQFF.

This clonotype was found many times. This chain uses TRBV7-8 with TRBJ2-3, with TRBD1 identical over 7 bases. With 4 bases clipped from V and 5 bases from J, the junction kept 6 bases outside the gene matches. The CDR3 has 14 amino acids. Per the germline V gene, CDR1 is SGHVS and CDR2 is FQNEAQ. The CDR3 DNA follows: TGTGCCAGCAGCTACCCCAGGGGGATAGATACGCAGTATTTT. It specifies CASSYPRGIDTQYF.

This clonotype was seen only a few times. V usage is TRBV5-1 and J usage is TRBJ2-3, with 15 bases fitting TRBD2. Germline CDR1 reads SGHRS; CDR2 reads YFSETQ. The CDR3 has 18 amino acids. V dropped 0 bases and J dropped 6; count of bases not matched to a gene: 8. CDR3 sequence reads: CASSLVVGTSGRSDTQYF. The CDR3 nucleotides are TGCGCCAGCAGCTTGGTGGTTGGGACTAGCGGGAGGAGTGATACGCAGTATTTT.

This clonotype was observed at least ten times. One end of the junction varies from germline; a read error may be responsible. The CDR3 sequence is CTSSPTSVNTDTQYF. Here the CDR3 DNA reads TGTACCAGCAGCCCAACTAGCGTAAACACAGATACGCAGTATTTT. The chain recombines TRBV11-3 with TRBJ2-3, with 7 positions matching TRBD2. Germline V gene data show CDR1 as SGHNT and CDR2 as YENEEA. The CDR3 sequence is 15 residues long.

This clonotype was seen many times. V and J are TRBV5-1 and TRBJ2-3; D not certain. V lost 1 base and J 0 bases, leaving 9 bases between the germline ends. The CDR3 spans 15 residues. Germline CDR1 and CDR2: SGHRS and YFSETQ. DNA of the CDR3: TGCGCCAGCAGCTTGTTGTCACCTAGCACAGATACGCAGTATTTT. Translated, it gives CASSLLSPSTDTQYF. Supplemented by reference TRBV5-1 and TRBJ2-3, the full variable domain reads KAGVTQTPRYLIKTRGQQVTLSCSPISGHRSVSWYQQTPGQGLQFLFEYFSETQRNKGNFPGRFSGRQFSNSRSEMNVSTLELGDSALYLCASSLLSPSTDTQYFGPGTRLTVL.

This clonotype was seen ten or more times. The genes are TRBV20-1 and TRBJ2-5; 10 bases fit TRBD1. Germline V gene sequence: CDR1 DFQATT, CDR2 SNEGSKA (reference sequence). There are 15 residues in the CDR3. V dropped 1 base and J dropped 4; count of bases not matched to a gene: 6. The DNA for the CDR3 is TGCAGTGCTAGAGGCCGGGACAGGGGTCCAGAGACCCAGTACTTC. Amino acids: CSARGRDRGPETQYF.